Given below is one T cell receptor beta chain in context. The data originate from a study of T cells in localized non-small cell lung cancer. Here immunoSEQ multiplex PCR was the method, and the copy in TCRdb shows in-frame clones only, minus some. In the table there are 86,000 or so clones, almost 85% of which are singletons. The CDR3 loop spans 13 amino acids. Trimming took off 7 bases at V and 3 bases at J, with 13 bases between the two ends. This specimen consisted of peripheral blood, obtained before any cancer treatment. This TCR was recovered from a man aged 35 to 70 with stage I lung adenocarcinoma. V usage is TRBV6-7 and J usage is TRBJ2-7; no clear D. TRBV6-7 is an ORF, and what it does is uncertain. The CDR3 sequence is CASTRRTSYEQYF. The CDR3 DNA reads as TGTGCCAGCACTCGTAGGACGAGCTACGAGCAGTACTTC.